This is a list of T cell receptor beta chains from one sample in a study of CXCR3-negative and CXCR3-positive naive CD8 T cells. TCRdb reprocessed the 5' RACE reads; each CDR3 protein has one entry and no DNA is given. The sample table sets out roughly 30,000 distinct CDR3 sequences. Input material: memory CD8+ T cells from blood. The receptor set was obtained from a human donor in good health. Some clones in this sample may be carry-over from other donors' samples. Both conserved end residues are part of each CDR3. Size is stated for part of the rows, as once, few or many counts, or as a class when the clone is expanded.

TRBV28	TRBJ1-5	NA	CASSFEGDYSNQPQHF
TRBV4-3	TRBJ2-1	NA	CASSQVAGTGGNEQFF
TRBV6-5	TRBJ1-2	medium-sized	CASSYDPVWPDNYGYTF
TRBV27	TRBJ2-3	NA	CASSPSSTSTDTQYF
TRBV6-2/TRBV6-3	TRBJ1-2	NA	CASSYRENYGYTF
TRBV4-3	TRBJ2-1	NA	CASSPSEGGASYNEQFF
TRBV29-1	TRBJ2-1	NA	CSVDDGESYNEQFF
TRBV20-1	TRBJ2-2	NA	CSARPDRGYTGELFF
TRBV7-2	TRBJ2-1	NA	CASRPWGGAYNEQFF
TRBV6-6	TRBJ2-3	NA	CASSSTGTGSIRSADTQYF
TRBV29-1	TRBJ2-2	NA	CSTPGQTNTGELFF
TRBV28	TRBJ2-2	NA	CASSPARTGGAFTGELFF
TRBV6-2/TRBV6-3	TRBJ2-3	NA	CASSYVGVTDTQYF
TRBV20-1	TRBJ1-5	NA	CSARDREGQPQHF
TRBV19	TRBJ1-5	medium-sized	CASSLAEYYNQPQHF
TRBV20-1	TRBJ2-7	medium-sized	CSARDLGAGDHYEQYF
TRBV5-1	TRBJ2-1	NA	CASSLGRGNEQFF
TRBV7-9	TRBJ1-2	NA	CASSSYNYGYTF
TRBV28	TRBJ1-6	medium-sized	CASSLGAWGTGGSPLHF
TRBV27	TRBJ2-7	NA	CASSRRGLYDEQYF
TRBV7-8	TRBJ1-6	NA	CASSLARTGGGSPLHF
TRBV29-1	TRBJ2-7	NA	CSVQTGNYEQYF
TRBV6-6	TRBJ2-5	NA	CASRHAETQYF
TRBV20-1	TRBJ2-7	NA	CSAREDGNEQYF
TRBV20-1	TRBJ2-4	NA	CSARGSSGGLQNIQYF
TRBV24-1	TRBJ2-1	NA	CATSDLETLSYNEQFF
TRBV28	TRBJ2-5	NA	CASSLRGWQETQYF
TRBV7-9	TRBJ1-6	NA	CASSTSGTANSPLHF
TRBV4-3	TRBJ1-6	NA	CASSLDRANSPLHF